These T cell receptor beta chains were read from a single sample in a study of Graves' ophthalmopathy and Graves' hyperthyroidism. TCRdb called the multiplex PCR reads again in MiXCR, with one record for every CDR3 protein. The data show fewer than 350,000 distinct CDR3 sequences, with around a sixth seen just once and approximately 13% held by the top ten. The sample was peripheral blood. The source is an adult man with Graves' ophthalmopathy. Both conserved end residues are part of each CDR3. D genes are given only for firm matches. Some rows have no size entry. The others give once, few or many, or a class for an expanded clone.

TRBV11-2	NA	NA	TRBJ2-4	CASSPIRGGKNIQYF	TGTGCCAGCAGCCCGATCAGGGGAGGCAAAAACATTCAGTACTTC
TRBV27	many	TRBD1	TRBJ2-1	CASSSPGQGRNEQFF	TGTGCCAGCAGCTCCCCGGGACAGGGTCGCAATGAGCAGTTCTTC
TRBV28	NA	NA	TRBJ1-5	CASSSSREPQHF	TGTGCCAGCAGTTCTAGTCGTGAGCCCCAGCATTTT
TRBV18	many	NA	TRBJ1-2	CASSSQNVNYGYTF	TGTGCCAGCTCAAGTCAAAACGTCAACTATGGCTACACCTTC
TRBV12-3/TRBV12-4	NA	TRBD1	TRBJ2-7	CASTKGQGAAYEQYF	TGTGCCAGCACTAAAGGACAGGGGGCCGCCTACGAGCAGTACTTC
TRBV9	many	TRBD1	TRBJ2-2	CASSGDGTVSTGELFF	TGTGCCAGCAGCGGGGACGGGACAGTTTCCACCGGGGAGCTGTTTTTT
TRBV19	many	NA	TRBJ1-2	CASRPSRDTYGYTF	TGTGCCAGTAGACCCTCCCGGGACACCTATGGCTACACCTTC
TRBV6-5	many	NA	TRBJ1-5	CASSYLSRGNQPQHF	TGTGCCAGCAGTTACTTGTCAAGAGGCAATCAGCCCCAGCATTTT
TRBV27	many	NA	TRBJ1-5	CASSLSRSSNQPQHF	TGTGCCAGCAGTTTATCTAGGTCTAGCAATCAGCCCCAGCATTTT
TRBV6-1	many	NA	TRBJ1-2	CASSGWTGGEYGYTF	TGTGCCAGCAGTGGCTGGACGGGGGGGGAGTATGGCTACACCTTC
TRBV11-1	many	TRBD1	TRBJ1-1	CASSAKLRGRVTEAFF	TGTGCCAGCAGCGCGAAGCTCAGGGGGCGGGTTACTGAAGCTTTCTTT
TRBV7-2	many	NA	TRBJ2-5	CASSLGRGKETQYF	TGTGCCAGCAGCTTGGGCCGGGGAAAAGAGACCCAGTACTTC
TRBV5-1	many	TRBD2	TRBJ2-7	CASGRGTSGFGGSEQYF	TGCGCCAGCGGCCGTGGGACTAGCGGGTTTGGGGGCAGCGAGCAGTACTTC
TRBV6-5	many	NA	TRBJ1-1	CASRRGRIPNTEAFF	TGTGCCAGCAGACGCGGACGGATCCCGAACACTGAAGCTTTCTTT
TRBV28	many	TRBD1	TRBJ2-7	CASKGQTEQYF	TGTGCCAGTAAGGGACAGACCGAGCAGTACTTC
TRBV5-8	many	TRBD1	TRBJ1-1	CASSFIQGGYAFF	TGTGCCAGCAGCTTCATACAGGGGGGGTATGCTTTCTTT
TRBV5-1	many	NA	TRBJ2-7	CASSLGGLSSYEQYF	TGCGCCAGCAGCTTAGGGGGATTGAGCTCCTACGAGCAGTACTTC
TRBV7-2	NA	NA	TRBJ2-7	CASSPHGVEQYF	TGTGCCAGCAGCCCCCACGGGGTCGAGCAGTACTTC
TRBV6-1	many	NA	TRBJ2-7	CASSEVLSYEQYF	TGTGCCAGCAGTGAGGTTCTGTCCTACGAGCAGTACTTC
TRBV6-5	many	TRBD2	TRBJ2-7	CASSWRLAQTYEQYF	TGTGCCAGCAGTTGGAGACTAGCTCAAACCTACGAGCAGTACTTC
TRBV12-3/TRBV12-4	NA	NA	TRBJ2-2	CASTTLSWGSSDTGELFF	TGTGCCAGCACTACCCTCTCTTGGGGGAGCTCGGACACCGGGGAGCTGTTTTTT
TRBV18	many	NA	TRBJ1-1	CASSPSEEAFF	TGTGCCAGCTCACCATCGGAAGAAGCTTTCTTT
TRBV6-4	many	TRBD1	TRBJ1-2	CASSREHLTGRDYGYTF	TGTGCCAGCAGTCGCGAACACCTGACAGGGAGGGACTATGGCTACACCTTC
TRBV5-1	NA	NA	TRBJ2-2	CASSSGPVNTGELYF	TGCGCCAGCAGCTCGGGACCGGTGAACACCGGGGAGCTGTATTTT
TRBV6-1	NA	NA	TRBJ1-2	CASSREGNYGYTF	TGTGCCAGCTCACGGGAGGGGAACTATGGCTACACCTTC
TRBV10-3	few	TRBD1	TRBJ1-1	CAAGTGNTEAFF	TGTGCCGCAGGGACAGGGAACACTGAAGCTTTCTTT
TRBV18	many	NA	TRBJ1-1	CANSPDKNTEAFF	TGTGCCAACTCCCCAGACAAGAACACTGAAGCTTTCTTT
TRBV6-5	many	NA	TRBJ2-2	CASSLGSGELFF	TGTGCCAGCAGCCTAGGGAGCGGGGAGCTGTTTTTT
TRBV12-3/TRBV12-4	many	NA	TRBJ1-2	CASSPGGAGNGYTF	TGTGCCAGCAGTCCGGGGGGAGCAGGGAACGGCTACACCTTC
TRBV6-2/TRBV6-3	NA	TRBD1	TRBJ1-1	CASSARTGTGSEAFF	TGTGCCAGCAGTGCTCGGACAGGGACGGGGTCTGAAGCTTTCTTT
TRBV7-2	many	TRBD2	TRBJ2-7	CASSVSGLAREQYF	TGTGCCAGCAGCGTCAGCGGACTAGCTCGCGAGCAGTACTTC
TRBV6-2/TRBV6-3	many	NA	TRBJ2-5	CASKAGLYQETQYF	TGTGCCAGCAAAGCAGGGCTGTACCAAGAGACCCAGTACTTC
TRBV6-1	NA	NA	TRBJ1-2	CASGTITGSQGYTF	TGTGCCAGCGGTACCATAACAGGCTCTCAGGGCTACACCTTC
TRBV20-1	many	NA	TRBJ2-5	CSARKGGGRATQYF	TGCAGTGCTAGAAAAGGGGGAGGGAGGGCGACCCAGTACTTC
TRBV20-1	many	NA	TRBJ1-6	CSARKQGSPLHF	TGCAGTGCTAGGAAACAAGGTTCACCCCTCCACTTT
TRBV24-1	many	TRBD1	TRBJ1-1	CATSDGGTGGTEAFF	TGTGCCACCAGTGACGGGGGGACAGGGGGGACTGAAGCTTTCTTT
TRBV5-1	NA	NA	TRBJ2-7	CASSFSMEGYEQYF	TGCGCCAGCAGCTTTTCCATGGAGGGCTACGAGCAGTACTTC
TRBV27	many	TRBD1	TRBJ1-2	CASSPSLGQGIYGYTF	TGTGCCAGCAGCCCTTCCTTGGGACAGGGGATCTATGGCTACACCTTC